This T cell receptor beta chain emerged from a study of T cells in Graves' hyperthyroidism and ophthalmopathy (dated by TCRdb to about 2019). Some background on the complete study: Peripheral blood samples were taken at the time of initial diagnosis, prior to any treatment. The 100 or so discovery patients were randomly divided into training and test sets at a 7:3 ratio. To identify TCR V-J signatures that set the groups apart, the researchers used a discovery cohort of 90 to 100 patients, made up of 43 with Graves' ophthalmopathy and some 60 with stable Graves' hyperthyroidism. Prospective prediction of ophthalmopathy was tested in an independent validation cohort of 18 to 20 hyperthyroidism patients and around 16 patients who later progressed to ophthalmopathy. Following sampling, methimazole starting at 30 mg daily was given to hyperthyroidism patients, and high-dose intravenous methylprednisolone was given to ophthalmopathy patients. TCR Vbeta CDR3 sequencing of roughly 140 peripheral blood samples (43 ophthalmopathy, over 70 hyperthyroidism and roughly 17 progressor patients) is reported in the paper. In over five Graves' hyperthyroidism patients, the study also compared T-cell repertoires from thyroid tissue with T-cell repertoires from blood.

In regard to this clonotype: Its antigen remains undetermined. There are no base qualities to consult, and no much larger clone falls within one base.

What the research found in general, with its limitations: Most expanded thyroid clonotypes (frequency above 0.001) were also detected in blood, a finding suggesting that blood repertoires may reflect thyroid immune responses. A model built on a 13 V-J signature distinguished ophthalmopathy from stable hyperthyroidism, reaching approximately 89% sensitivity and about 81% specificity in cross-validation and 80%/75% in testing. In validation, progression to ophthalmopathy was predicted by the model with 70% to 71% sensitivity and 72.22% specificity, a median of about 6 months before onset. Sample size was not statistically predetermined, and investigators were not blinded to group allocation.

The germline V gene supplies CDR1 MNHEY and CDR2 SVGAGI. V lost 2 bases and J lost 1 base; the stretch between them is 8 bases long. The CDR3, cysteine through phenylalanine, is 14 amino acids long. Of all the DNA, just the CDR3 is kept, 42 bases in frame from base 1. The TCR beta CDR3 regions were amplified from the RNA transcripts. A first-round RT-PCR of the TCR CDR3 used the HTBI primer set with the Qiagen OneStep RT-PCR kit. The libraries were constructed in a second round of multiplex PCR and then size-selected and purified. The libraries were sequenced on an Illumina HiSeq2000 using paired-end 100 bp reads. The paper's processing steps were these. SOAPnuke was used to process the raw data, with reads discarded if the reads contained adapters or uncalled bases, had a mean Phred below 15, or lacked an exact constant-primer or identifier match. COPE v1.2.5 was used to merge the high-quality paired reads, and each unique nucleotide sequence was defined as a clonotype. MiTCR v1.1 was used to align the clonotypes against IMGT TRBV, TRBD and TRBJ reference segments. The analysis included only V-J combinations with a frequency above 0.0001, which together covered around 99% of the repertoires. A TCS score was defined as the ratio of F50 (clonal expansion) to E x V (chaos), with BLOSUM62-based TCRdist applied between CDR3 peptides within each V-J. Welch's t-statistics and random forest reduced roughly 500 V-J features to under 15, which were used in a naive Bayes classifier (R e1071). TCRdb cleaned the public reads at Q25 with fastp, built clones with MiXCR and kept in-frame beta chains. A single entry per CDR3 protein holds the most common genes and DNA from its merged rows. These V and J calls are TCRdb output, not the study's own analysis. In all, the sample holds about 380,000 distinct CDR3 sequences, and around 15% of those were seen once. The ten largest clones take up around 20% of the sample.

Ophthalmopathy patients had moderately to severely active disease, with a Clinical Activity Score of 3 or more, a NOSPECS grade of 4 or more, and a disease duration of less than 3 months. The study excluded patients with uncontrolled infections, other autoimmune diseases, pregnancy or lactation. Diagnoses relied on clinical symptoms, serum thyroxine and TRAb, thyroid ultrasound and orbital computed tomography. PBMCs were separated from approximately 10 ml of fresh peripheral blood using Ficoll-Paque density gradient centrifugation. Total RNA was extracted with Trizol reagent, and quality was checked on an Agilent 2100 Bioanalyzer.

This receptor was taken from a woman aged 30 to 39 with Graves' ophthalmopathy. The chain links TRBV6-5 with TRBJ1-2, and the D gene may be TRBD1, 5 bases matching. Sequencing was performed on blood. The CDR3 protein: CASSYLDSNYGYTF. The DNA sequence is given as TGTGCCAGCAGTTACCTCGACAGTAACTATGGCTACACCTTC.